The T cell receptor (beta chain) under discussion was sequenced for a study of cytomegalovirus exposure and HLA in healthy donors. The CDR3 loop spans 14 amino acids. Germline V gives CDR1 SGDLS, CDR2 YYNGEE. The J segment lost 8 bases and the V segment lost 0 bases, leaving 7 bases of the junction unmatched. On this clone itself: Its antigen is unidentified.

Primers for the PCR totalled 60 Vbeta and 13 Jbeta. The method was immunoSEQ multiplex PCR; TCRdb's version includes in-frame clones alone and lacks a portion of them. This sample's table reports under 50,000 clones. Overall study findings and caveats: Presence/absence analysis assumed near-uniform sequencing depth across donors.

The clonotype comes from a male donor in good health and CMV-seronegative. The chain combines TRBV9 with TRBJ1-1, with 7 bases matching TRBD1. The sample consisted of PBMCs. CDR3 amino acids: CASSVVMTGNEAFF. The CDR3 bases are TGTGCCAGCAGCGTAGTGATGACAGGGAACGAAGCTTTCTTT.